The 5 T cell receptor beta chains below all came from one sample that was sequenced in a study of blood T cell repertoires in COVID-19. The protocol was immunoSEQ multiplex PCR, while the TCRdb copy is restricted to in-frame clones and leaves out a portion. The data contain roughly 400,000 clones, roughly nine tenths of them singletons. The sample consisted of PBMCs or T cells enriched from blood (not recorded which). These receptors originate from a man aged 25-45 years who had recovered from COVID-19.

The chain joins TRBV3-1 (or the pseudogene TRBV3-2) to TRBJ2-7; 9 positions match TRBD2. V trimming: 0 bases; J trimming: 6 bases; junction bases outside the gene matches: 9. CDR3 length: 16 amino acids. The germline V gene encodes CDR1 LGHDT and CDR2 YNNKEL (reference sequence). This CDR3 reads CASSQELLAGTSEQYF. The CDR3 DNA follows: TGTGCCAGCAGCCAAGAACTCCTAGCGGGAACTAGCGAGCAGTACTTC.

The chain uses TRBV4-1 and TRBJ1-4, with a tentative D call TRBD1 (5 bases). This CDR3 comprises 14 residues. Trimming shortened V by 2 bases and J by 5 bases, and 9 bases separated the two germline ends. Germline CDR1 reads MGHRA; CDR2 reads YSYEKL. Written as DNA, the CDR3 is TGCGCCAGCAGCCAACCCCGGGGGAATGAAAAACTGTTTTTT. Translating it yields CASSQPRGNEKLFF.

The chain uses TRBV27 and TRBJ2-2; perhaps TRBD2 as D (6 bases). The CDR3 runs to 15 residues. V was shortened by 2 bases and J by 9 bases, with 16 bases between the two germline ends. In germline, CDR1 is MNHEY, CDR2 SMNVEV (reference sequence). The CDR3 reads CASSLLAGPRRELFF. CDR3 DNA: TGTGCCAGCAGTTTACTCGCGGGACCTCGCCGGGAGCTGTTTTTT.

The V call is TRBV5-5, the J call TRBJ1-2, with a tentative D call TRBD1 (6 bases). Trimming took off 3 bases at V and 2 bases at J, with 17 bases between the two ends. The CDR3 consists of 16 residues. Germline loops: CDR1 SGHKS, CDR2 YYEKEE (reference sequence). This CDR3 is CASSWRPGVENYGYTF. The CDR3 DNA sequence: TGTGCCAGCAGCTGGCGCCCAGGGGTAGAGAACTATGGCTACACCTTC.

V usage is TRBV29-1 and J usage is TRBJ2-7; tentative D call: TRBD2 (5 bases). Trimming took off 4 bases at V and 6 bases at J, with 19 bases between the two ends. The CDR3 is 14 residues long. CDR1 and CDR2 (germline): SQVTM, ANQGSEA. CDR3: CSVVDGTDRGEQYF. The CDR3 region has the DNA TGCAGCGTTGTTGACGGAACGGACCGGGGCGAGCAGTACTTC.